Listed here are 19 T cell receptor beta chains from one sample, sequenced in a study of OX40 agonist ivuxolimab in advanced cancers. Profiling relied on immunoSEQ multiplex PCR, and the TCRdb table lists in-frame clones only, not all of them. The sample has 25,000 to 30,000 clones; about 86% are singletons. Sequences were derived from CD4+ or CD8+ T cells sorted from blood, sampled in a trial of the OX40 agonist ivuxolimab. The receptors derive from an adult with an advanced solid tumor such as melanoma, head and neck, liver or kidney cancer.

The rearrangement links TRBV5-5 to TRBJ2-5, with TRBD2 as a possible D gene (6 bases). V was pared by 1 base and J by 4 bases, with 14 bases between. The CDR3 extends over 15 amino acids. Germline lookup yields CDR1 SGHKS and CDR2 YYEKEE (reference sequence). The CDR3 DNA is TGTGCCAGCAGCTTGATGGGGGGACCCGTAGAGACCCAGTACTTC. Encoded protein: CASSLMGGPVETQYF. Filled out from reference TRBV5-5 and TRBJ2-5, the complete variable domain reads DAGVTQSPTHLIKTRGQQVTLRCSPISGHKSVSWYQQVLGQGPQFIFQYYEKEERGRGNFPDRFSARQFPNYSSELNVNALLLGDSALYLCASSLMGGPVETQYFGPGTRLLVL.

The chain has TRBV29-1 and TRBJ2-1, with D possibly being TRBD1 (7 bases). The CDR3 is 13 residues long. Germline CDR1 is SQVTM and CDR2 is ANQGSEA. Trimming shortened V by 0 bases and J by 8 bases, and 11 bases separated the two germline ends. DNA for the CDR3: TGCAGCGTTGAAGAGACAGGGAGGCATGAGCAGTTCTTC. Its protein product is CSVEETGRHEQFF.

The rearrangement uses TRBV7-2 and TRBJ1-2, with D unclear. V lost 5 bases, J lost 6 bases, and 16 bases lay in between. From germline, CDR1 is SGHTA and CDR2 FQGNSA. CDR3 size: 14 residues. CDR3: CASSQVGGRDGYTF. The CDR3 bases are TGTGCCAGCAGCCAAGTCGGTGGAAGGGATGGCTACACCTTC.

The chain employs TRBV10-2 and TRBJ2-3; D remains unclear. CDR1 and CDR2 (germline): WSHSY, SAAADI. The V end lost 1 base, the J end lost 2 bases, and 10 bases lay between the germline ends. There are 15 residues in the CDR3. CDR3 DNA: TGCGCCAGCAGTGAGTTCGCCCGCTCCACAGATACGCAGTATTTT. It yields the protein CASSEFARSTDTQYF.

The chain links TRBV18 to TRBJ1-1; D is possibly TRBD1 (5 bases). From germline, CDR1 is KGHSH and CDR2 LQKENI. V was clipped by 9 bases and J by 3 bases, with 17 bases between them. This CDR3 comprises 14 residues. The CDR3 DNA reads TGTGCCAGTTCCGGGACGCCATGGGACACTGAAGCTTTCTTT. As protein: CASSGTPWDTEAFF. Based on the CDR3 plus reference TRBV18 and TRBJ1-1, the full variable domain is NAGVMQNPRHLVRRRGQEARLRCSPMKGHSHVYWYRQLPEEGLKFMVYLQKENIIDESGMPKERFSAEFPKEGPSILRIQQVVRGDSAAYFCASSGTPWDTEAFFGQGTRLTVV.

This clone was detected a few times. The chain links TRBV6-6 to TRBJ1-1; D call uncertain. CDR1 and CDR2 from the germline V gene are MNHNY and SVGAGI (reference sequence). This CDR3 has 12 residues. V was pared by 6 bases and J by 3 bases, with 8 bases between. Written as DNA, the CDR3 is TGTGCCAGCAGGTTACGGGACACTGAAGCTTTCTTT. The encoded protein is CASRLRDTEAFF.

The chain carries TRBV1 and TRBJ2-5; no DNA check was done on the table's D call, TRBD2. TRBV1 is shown as a pseudogene. This CDR3 has 14 residues. In DNA, the CDR3 is TGCACCAGCAGCCGAGGGGGGGCCCGGGAGACCCAGTACTTC. As protein: CTSSRGGARETQYF.

The rearrangement links TRBV4-3 to TRBJ1-1; unclear D gene. The CDR3 is 15 residues long. Germline loops: CDR1 LGHNA, CDR2 YSLEER. Trimming stripped 0 bases from V and 8 bases from J, with 16 bases between. The CDR3 reads CASSQDALQRSEAFF. The CDR3 bases are TGCGCCAGCAGCCAAGACGCCCTACAAAGGAGCGAAGCTTTCTTT.

The chain is built from TRBV9 and TRBJ2-5, with D perhaps matching TRBD1 or TRBD2 (5 bases each). From germline, CDR1 is SGDLS and CDR2 YYNGEE. There are 14 residues in the CDR3. Trimming stripped 3 bases from V and 1 base from J, with 10 bases between. Here the CDR3 reads CASSGDGPQETQYF. CDR3 sequence (DNA): TGTGCCAGCAGCGGGGACGGGCCCCAAGAGACCCAGTACTTC.

V is TRBV28 and J is TRBJ2-7; 7 nucleotides match TRBD1. Germline CDR1 reads MDHEN; CDR2 reads SYDVKM. With V trimmed by 1 base and J by 3 bases, 9 bases remained unmatched. CDR3 length: 16 residues. CDR3 sequence: CASSLLGTVGIYEQYF. CDR3 coding DNA: TGTGCCAGCAGTTTATTGGGGACAGTAGGAATCTACGAGCAGTACTTC.

This chain links TRBV29-1 with TRBJ2-1, with D perhaps assigned TRBD1 or TRBD2 (6 bases each). V lost 7 bases and J 2 bases, leaving 15 bases between the germline ends. The CDR3 has 14 residues. Germline lookup yields CDR1 SQVTM and CDR2 ANQGSEA. CDR3 sequence (DNA): TGCAGCGCCGAGGGGGGACACACCTACAATGAGCAGTTCTTC. It translates to CSAEGGHTYNEQFF.

V usage is TRBV4-1 and J usage is TRBJ1-6; D gene ambiguous. Germline values: CDR1 MGHRA, CDR2 YSYEKL. Deletions cut 2 bases from V and 7 bases from J, with 3 bases between. This CDR3 comprises 12 residues. In DNA form, the CDR3 reads TGCGCCAGCAGCCAAATAAATTCACCCCTCCACTTT. Translated, it gives CASSQINSPLHF.

This clone showed up just once. J is TRBJ2-7 and V is TRBV7-2; D unresolved. CDR1 SGHTA and CDR2 FQGNSA come from the germline V gene. The ends were cut back, 1 base at V and 2 bases at J, with 9 bases in the middle. The CDR3 covers 14 residues. The CDR3 DNA follows: TGTGCCAGCAGCTTAGGGGCTCCACCCTACGAGCAGTACTTC. This gives the protein CASSLGAPPYEQYF.

By its share, this clone is medium-sized. The V call is TRBV19, the J call TRBJ2-2; 12 positions agree with TRBD2. The ends lost 6 bases at V and 7 bases at J; junction bases unmatched: 3. The CDR3 consists of 14 residues. The germline CDR1 and CDR2 sequences are LNHDA and SQIVND (reference sequence). This CDR3 is CASRWTSGNGELFF. The CDR3 DNA follows: TGTGCCAGTAGGTGGACTAGCGGGAACGGGGAGCTGTTTTTT.

The chain combines TRBV5-6 with TRBJ1-1; D is ambiguous. Germline lookup yields CDR1 SGHDT and CDR2 YYEEEE. V dropped 2 bases and J dropped 5 bases, with 7 bases sitting between them. The CDR3 is 12 residues long. The DNA for the CDR3 is TGTGCCAGCAGCTTCTTAACAACTGAAGCTTTCTTT. Its translation: CASSFLTTEAFF.

The chain combines TRBV6-5 with TRBJ1-1; D unresolved. The V gene's germline CDR1 is MNHEY and CDR2 SVGAGI. The CDR3 sequence is 14 residues long. The V and J ends lost 2 bases and 5 bases respectively, with 12 bases between them. DNA of the CDR3: TGTGCCAGCAGTTACCAGCGACTTTCGACTGAAGCTTTCTTT. It specifies CASSYQRLSTEAFF.

The rearrangement joins TRBV7-6 to TRBJ1-4, with D maybe TRBD1 (5 bases). Germline CDR1 is SGHVS and CDR2 is FNYEAQ. The CDR3 spans 15 residues. Trimming cost V 5 bases and J 7 bases, with 17 bases left between them. CDR3 DNA sequence: TGTGCCAGCAGCCCCCTTGGAAGGGGAAGTGAAAAACTGTTTTTT. Translated: CASSPLGRGSEKLFF.

This clone was observed once. V is TRBV7-2 and J is TRBJ2-7; the D is unclear. The CDR3 is made up of 12 amino acids. CDR1 and CDR2 (germline): SGHTA, FQGNSA. Trimming stripped 5 bases from V and 6 bases from J, with 11 bases between. CDR3 sequence: CASSQGPGEQYF. In DNA form, the CDR3 reads TGTGCCAGCAGCCAAGGTCCCGGCGAGCAGTACTTC.

This chain joins TRBV7-9 and TRBJ2-1, with D unclear. The V end was cut by 1 base, the J end by 7 bases, with 2 bases between. The CDR3 runs 11 residues. CDR1 and CDR2 from the germline V gene are SEHNR and FQNEAQ (reference sequence). The CDR3 loop is CASSLGNEQFF. Written as DNA, the CDR3 is TGTGCCAGCAGCTTAGGGAATGAGCAGTTCTTC. The whole variable domain, remainder taken from reference TRBV7-9 and TRBJ2-1, is DTGVSQNPRHKITKRGQNVTFRCDPISEHNRLYWYRQTLGQGPEFLTYFQNEAQLEKSRLLSDRFSAERPKGSFSTLEIQRTEQGDSAMYLCASSLGNEQFFGPGTRLTVL.